This T cell receptor (beta chain) comes out of a study of identical twins. TCRdb redid the calling of the 5' RACE reads with MiXCR, one entry per CDR3 protein. The sample holds under 350,000 distinct CDR3 sequences; roughly 9% are singletons and the top ten take about 7.1%. V lost 0 bases, J lost 0 bases, and 12 bases lay in between. The CDR3 has 16 residues. Germline V gene sequence: CDR1 GTSNPN, CDR2 SVGIG (reference sequence). In its sample, this clonotype was seen a few times. This sample was also put to use in a study of yellow fever vaccine responses in identical twins.

This TCR was recovered from a woman younger than 35 in good health. This sequence joins TRBV30 and TRBJ2-1; a weak D match, TRBD2 (7 bases). Sequencing was carried out using CD8+ T cells sorted from blood. The DNA for the CDR3 is TGTGCCTGGAGTGTACTTGGGGGGGCCTCCTACAATGAGCAGTTCTTC. Translating gives CAWSVLGGASYNEQFF. Full variable domain (rest looked up from reference TRBV30 and TRBJ2-1): SQTIHQWPATLVQPVGSPLSLECTVEGTSNPNLYWYRQAAGRGLQLLFYSVGIGQISSEVPQNLSASRPQDRQFILSSKKLLLSDSGFYLCAWSVLGGASYNEQFFGPGTRLTVL.